These T cell receptor beta chains were read from a single sample in a study of T cell repertoires in cytomegalovirus infection. TCRdb reanalysed the reads using MiXCR and keeps one entry per CDR3 protein. The table has 480,000 or so distinct CDR3 sequences, roughly 12% seen once. Sequenced material: PBMCs. The receptors here all came from a human donor in good health (CMV status not recorded). Some clones in this sample may be carry-over from other donors' samples. CDR3s include the opening cysteine and the closing phenylalanine or tryptophan.

v_call	j_call	cdr3_aa
TRBV6-1	TRBJ2-2	CASSEWTGATGELFF
TRBV5-5	TRBJ2-7	CASSLARETTYEQYF
TRBV19	TRBJ1-5	CASSHGQGGQPQHF
TRBV6-2/TRBV6-3	TRBJ2-7	CASSYGQGALTYEQYF
TRBV6-5	TRBJ1-2	CATTRGSPYGYTF
TRBV7-8	TRBJ2-1	CASSRTPSSYNEQFF
TRBV7-9	TRBJ2-3	CASSFEGPDTQYF
TRBV6-1	TRBJ2-3	CASLSSTDTQYF
TRBV3-1	TRBJ2-3	CASSQEGWGADSTDTQYF
TRBV12-3/TRBV12-4	TRBJ1-1	CASSSTMGGTEAFF
TRBV18	TRBJ2-6	CASSLKKSAGSGRLSSGANVLTF
TRBV12-3/TRBV12-4	TRBJ1-4	CASRPGQSNEKLFF
TRBV5-1	TRBJ1-2	CASSFDTRSRGYTF
TRBV12-3/TRBV12-4	TRBJ1-4	CASRSSSYLNEKLFF
TRBV7-8	TRBJ2-7	CASSLDAGSGYEQYF
TRBV20-1	TRBJ2-7	CSARPLAGGAGEQYF
TRBV20-1	TRBJ2-7	CSARGGYTGTYEQYF
TRBV2	TRBJ2-7	CASSPLAGGESEQYF
TRBV24-1	TRBJ2-5	CATSDYGVETQYF
TRBV11-3	TRBJ2-1	CASSLAYVSSYNEQFF
TRBV7-8	TRBJ2-7	CASSLVRSGGSPYEQYF
TRBV7-2	TRBJ2-2	CASSLAQGPNTGELFF
TRBV2	TRBJ2-7	CASRETSYEQYF
TRBV12-3/TRBV12-4	TRBJ1-2	CASLTGGHYGYTF
TRBV12-3/TRBV12-4	TRBJ2-1	CASRAGPGGEQFF
TRBV12-5	TRBJ2-2	CASATTSGGTGELFF
TRBV12-3/TRBV12-4	TRBJ1-3	CASTPGLVDTIYF
TRBV5-1	TRBJ2-5	CASSLARGTLQETQYF
TRBV19	TRBJ2-1	CASSHQYNEQFF
TRBV14	TRBJ2-1	CASSQARREGEVLQFF
TRBV7-2	TRBJ2-5	CASNRGKEETQYF
TRBV7-2	TRBJ1-5	CASSSTGHQPQHF